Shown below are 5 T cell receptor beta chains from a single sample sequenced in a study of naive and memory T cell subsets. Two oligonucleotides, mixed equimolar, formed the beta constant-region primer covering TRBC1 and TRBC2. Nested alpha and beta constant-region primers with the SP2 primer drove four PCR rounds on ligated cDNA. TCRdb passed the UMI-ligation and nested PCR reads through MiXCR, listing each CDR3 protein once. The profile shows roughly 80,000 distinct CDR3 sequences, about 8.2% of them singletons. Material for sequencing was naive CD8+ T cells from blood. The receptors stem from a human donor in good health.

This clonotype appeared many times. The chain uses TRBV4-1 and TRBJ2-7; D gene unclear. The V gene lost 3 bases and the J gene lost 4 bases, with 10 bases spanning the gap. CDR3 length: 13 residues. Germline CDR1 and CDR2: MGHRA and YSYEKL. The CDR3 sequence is CASSQAKGYEQYF. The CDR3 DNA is TGCGCCAGCAGCCAGGCCAAAGGGTACGAGCAGTACTTC.

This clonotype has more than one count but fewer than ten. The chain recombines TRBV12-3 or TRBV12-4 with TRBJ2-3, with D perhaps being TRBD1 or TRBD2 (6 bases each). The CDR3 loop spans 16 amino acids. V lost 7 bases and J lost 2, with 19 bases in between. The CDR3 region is CASTLPGASPTDTQYF. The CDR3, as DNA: TGTGCCAGCACCCTTCCGGGGGCCTCACCCACAGATACGCAGTATTTT.

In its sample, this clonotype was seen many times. Written as DNA, the CDR3 is TGTGCCAGCAGTGCCGCCATGAACACTGAAGCTTTCTTT. Amino acid sequence: CASSAAMNTEAFF. The chain carries TRBV2 and TRBJ1-1; no reliable D call. Trimming removed 4 bases at V and 0 bases at J, with 6 bases between. The germline V gene has CDR1 SNHLY and CDR2 FYNNEI. This CDR3 spans 13 amino acids.

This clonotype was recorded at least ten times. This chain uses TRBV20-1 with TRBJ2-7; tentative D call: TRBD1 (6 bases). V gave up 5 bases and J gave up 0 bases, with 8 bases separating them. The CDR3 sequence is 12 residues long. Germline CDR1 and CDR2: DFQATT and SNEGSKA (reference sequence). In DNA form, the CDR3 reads TGCAGTGCTGCGACAGGCTCCTACGAGCAGTACTTC. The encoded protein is CSAATGSYEQYF.

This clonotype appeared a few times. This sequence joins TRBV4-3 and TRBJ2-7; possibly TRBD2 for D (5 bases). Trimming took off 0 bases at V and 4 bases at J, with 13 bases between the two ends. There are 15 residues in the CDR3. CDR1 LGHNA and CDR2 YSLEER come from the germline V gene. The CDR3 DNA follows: TGCGCCAGCAGCCAAGAGGGAGACCTCCCTTACGAGCAGTACTTC. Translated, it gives CASSQEGDLPYEQYF.